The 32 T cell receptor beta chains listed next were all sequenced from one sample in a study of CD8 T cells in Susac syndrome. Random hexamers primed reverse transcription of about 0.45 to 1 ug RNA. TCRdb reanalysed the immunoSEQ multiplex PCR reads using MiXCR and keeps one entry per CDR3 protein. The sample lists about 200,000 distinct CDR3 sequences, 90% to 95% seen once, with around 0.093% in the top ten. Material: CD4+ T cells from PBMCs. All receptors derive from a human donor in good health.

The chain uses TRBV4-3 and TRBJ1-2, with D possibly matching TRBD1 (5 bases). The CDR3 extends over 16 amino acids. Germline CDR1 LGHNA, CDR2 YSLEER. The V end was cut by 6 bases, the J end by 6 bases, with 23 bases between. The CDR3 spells CASRGLGREFSDGYTF. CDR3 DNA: TGCGCCAGCAGGGGGCTAGGGCGGGAGTTTTCGGATGGCTACACCTTC.

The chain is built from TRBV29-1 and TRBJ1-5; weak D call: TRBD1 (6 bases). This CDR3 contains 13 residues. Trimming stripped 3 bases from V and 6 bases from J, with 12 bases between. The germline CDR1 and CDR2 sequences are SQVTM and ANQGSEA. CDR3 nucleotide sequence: TGCAGCGTTGAGCAGGGGTTAGGTCAGCCCCAGCATTTT. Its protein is CSVEQGLGQPQHF.

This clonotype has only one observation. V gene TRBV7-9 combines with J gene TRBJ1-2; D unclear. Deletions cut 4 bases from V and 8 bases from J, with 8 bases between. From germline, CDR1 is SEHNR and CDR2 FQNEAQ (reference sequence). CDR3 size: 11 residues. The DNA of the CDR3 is TGTGCCAGCAGCTCCACCCCCGGCTACACCTTC. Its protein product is CASSSTPGYTF.

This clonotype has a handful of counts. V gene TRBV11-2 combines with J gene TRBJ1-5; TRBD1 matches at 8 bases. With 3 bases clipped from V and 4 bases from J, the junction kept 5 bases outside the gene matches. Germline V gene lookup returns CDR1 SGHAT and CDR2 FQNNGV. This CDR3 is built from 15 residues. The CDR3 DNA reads TGTGCCAGCAGCTTGGGACAGGATCCGAATCAGCCCCAGCATTTT. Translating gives CASSLGQDPNQPQHF.

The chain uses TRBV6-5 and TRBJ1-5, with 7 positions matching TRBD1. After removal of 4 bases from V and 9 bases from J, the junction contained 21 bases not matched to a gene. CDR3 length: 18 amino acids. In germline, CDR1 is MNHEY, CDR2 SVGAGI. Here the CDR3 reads CASSSGTAATIIPLPQHF. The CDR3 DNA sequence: TGTGCCAGCAGTTCCGGGACAGCTGCAACAATCATCCCACTGCCCCAGCATTTT.

DNA of the CDR3: TGTGCCAGCAGCTTAGCTGGTGTCGAGCAGTACTTC. This gives the protein CASSLAGVEQYF. This sequence joins TRBV7-2 and TRBJ2-7; D unclear. Germline CDR1 SGHTA, CDR2 FQGNSA. The V and J ends lost 0 bases and 6 bases respectively, with 6 bases between them. The CDR3 is 12 residues long.

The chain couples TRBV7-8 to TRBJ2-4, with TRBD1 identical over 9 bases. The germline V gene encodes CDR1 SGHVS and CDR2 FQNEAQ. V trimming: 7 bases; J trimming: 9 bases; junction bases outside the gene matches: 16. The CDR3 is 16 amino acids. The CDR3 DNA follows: TGTGCCAGCACCTTGTCCCGGGACAGGGAGGGGAGCATTCAGTACTTC. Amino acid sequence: CASTLSRDREGSIQYF.

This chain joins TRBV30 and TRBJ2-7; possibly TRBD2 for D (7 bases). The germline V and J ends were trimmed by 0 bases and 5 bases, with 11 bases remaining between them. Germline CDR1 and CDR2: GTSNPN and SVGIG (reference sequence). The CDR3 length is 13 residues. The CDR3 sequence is CAWSVGGPDEQYV. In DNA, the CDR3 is TGTGCCTGGAGTGTGGGGGGGCCTGACGAGCAGTACGTC.

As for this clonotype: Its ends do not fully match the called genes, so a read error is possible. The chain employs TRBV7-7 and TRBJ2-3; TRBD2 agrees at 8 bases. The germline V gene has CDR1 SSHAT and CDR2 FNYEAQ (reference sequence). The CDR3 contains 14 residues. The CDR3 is CASSSGLGRDTQYF. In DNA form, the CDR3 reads TGTGCTAGCAGCTCGGGACTAGGTCGGGATACGCAGTATTTT.

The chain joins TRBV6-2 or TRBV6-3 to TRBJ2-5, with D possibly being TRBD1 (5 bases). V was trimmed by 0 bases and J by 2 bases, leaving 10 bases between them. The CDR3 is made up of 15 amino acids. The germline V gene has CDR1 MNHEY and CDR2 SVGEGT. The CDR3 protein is CASSYSYRLQETQYF. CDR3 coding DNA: TGTGCCAGCAGTTACTCATACAGGCTGCAAGAGACCCAGTACTTC.

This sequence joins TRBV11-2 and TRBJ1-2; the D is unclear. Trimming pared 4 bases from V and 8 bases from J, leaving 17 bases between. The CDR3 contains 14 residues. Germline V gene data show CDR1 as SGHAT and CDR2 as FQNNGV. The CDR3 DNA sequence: TGTGCCAGCAGCTCGCTTCGAGGGATTCGGGGCTACACCTTC. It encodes CASSSLRGIRGYTF.

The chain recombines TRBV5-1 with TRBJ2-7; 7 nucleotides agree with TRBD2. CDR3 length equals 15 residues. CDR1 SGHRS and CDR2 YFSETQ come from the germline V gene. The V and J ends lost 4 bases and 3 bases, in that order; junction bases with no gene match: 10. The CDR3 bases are TGCGCCAGCAGCCCAGCGGGGACCCCTGACTACGAGCAGTACTTC. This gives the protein CASSPAGTPDYEQYF.

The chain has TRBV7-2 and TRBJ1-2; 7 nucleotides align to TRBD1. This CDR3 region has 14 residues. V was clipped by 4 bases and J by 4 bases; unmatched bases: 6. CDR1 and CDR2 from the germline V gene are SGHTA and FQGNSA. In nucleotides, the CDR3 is TGTGCCAGCAGCTCCGGGACAGAGACCTATGGCTACACCTTC. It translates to CASSSGTETYGYTF.

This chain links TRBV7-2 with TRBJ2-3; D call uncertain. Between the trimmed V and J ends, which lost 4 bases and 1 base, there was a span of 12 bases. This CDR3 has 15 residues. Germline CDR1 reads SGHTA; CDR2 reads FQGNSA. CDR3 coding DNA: TGTGCCAGCAGCTCAATGGGGTCGGGCACAGATACGCAGTATTTT. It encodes CASSSMGSGTDTQYF.

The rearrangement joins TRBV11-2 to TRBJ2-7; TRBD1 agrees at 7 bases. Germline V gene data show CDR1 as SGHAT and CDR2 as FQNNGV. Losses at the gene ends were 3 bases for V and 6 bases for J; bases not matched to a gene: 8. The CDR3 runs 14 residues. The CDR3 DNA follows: TGTGCCAGCAGCTTTATTCGCGACAGGGCCGAGCAGTACTTC. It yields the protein CASSFIRDRAEQYF.

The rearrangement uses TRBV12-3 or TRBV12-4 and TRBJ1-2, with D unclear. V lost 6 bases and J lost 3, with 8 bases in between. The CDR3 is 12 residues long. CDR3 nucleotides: TGTGCCAGCAGCCGCGTGGACTATGGCTACACCTTC. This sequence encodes CASSRVDYGYTF.

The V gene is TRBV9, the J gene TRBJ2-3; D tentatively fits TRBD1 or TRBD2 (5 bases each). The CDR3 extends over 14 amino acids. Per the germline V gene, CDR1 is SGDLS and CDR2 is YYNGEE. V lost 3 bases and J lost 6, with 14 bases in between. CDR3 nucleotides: TGTGCCAGCAGCGCCGGGACCAGTACGGATACGCAGTATTTT. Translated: CASSAGTSTDTQYF.

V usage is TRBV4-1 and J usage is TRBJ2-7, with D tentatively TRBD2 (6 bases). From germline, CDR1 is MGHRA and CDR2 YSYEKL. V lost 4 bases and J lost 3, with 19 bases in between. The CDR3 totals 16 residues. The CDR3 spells CASSPLPGLVYYEQYF. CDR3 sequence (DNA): TGCGCCAGCAGCCCCCTCCCGGGACTGGTCTACTACGAGCAGTACTTC.

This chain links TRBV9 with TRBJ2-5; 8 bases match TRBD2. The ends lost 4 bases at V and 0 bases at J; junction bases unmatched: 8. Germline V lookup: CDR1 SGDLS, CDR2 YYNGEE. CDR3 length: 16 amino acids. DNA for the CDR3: TGTGCCAGCAGCCCCCGGGGGGGGGCCAACCAAGAGACCCAGTACTTC. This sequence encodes CASSPRGGANQETQYF.

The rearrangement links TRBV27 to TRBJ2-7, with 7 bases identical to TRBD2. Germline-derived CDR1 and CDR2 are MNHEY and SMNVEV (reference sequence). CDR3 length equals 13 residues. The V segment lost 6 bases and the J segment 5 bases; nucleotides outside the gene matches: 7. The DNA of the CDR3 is TGTGCCAGCAGGGGGCTAGCGGAGAACGAGCAGTACGTC. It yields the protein CASRGLAENEQYV.

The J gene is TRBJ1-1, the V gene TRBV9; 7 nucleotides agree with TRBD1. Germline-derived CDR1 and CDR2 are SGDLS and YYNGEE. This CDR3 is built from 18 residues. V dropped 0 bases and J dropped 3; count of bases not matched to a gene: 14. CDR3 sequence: CASSVATPGTGADTEAFF. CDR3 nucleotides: TGTGCCAGCAGCGTAGCTACACCGGGAACAGGGGCCGACACTGAAGCTTTCTTT.

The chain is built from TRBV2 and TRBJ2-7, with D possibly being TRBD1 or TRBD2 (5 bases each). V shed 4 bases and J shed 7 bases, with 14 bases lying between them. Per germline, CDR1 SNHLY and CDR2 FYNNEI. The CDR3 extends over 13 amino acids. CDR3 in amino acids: CASSGDQAGEQYV. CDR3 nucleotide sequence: TGTGCCAGCAGTGGGGACCAGGCAGGGGAGCAGTACGTC.

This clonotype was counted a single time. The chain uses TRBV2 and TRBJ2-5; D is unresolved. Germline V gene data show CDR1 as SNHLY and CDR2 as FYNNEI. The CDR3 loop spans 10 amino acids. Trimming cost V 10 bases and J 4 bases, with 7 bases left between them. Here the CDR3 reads CATRVETQYF. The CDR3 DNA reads TGTGCCACCCGGGTAGAGACCCAGTACTTC.

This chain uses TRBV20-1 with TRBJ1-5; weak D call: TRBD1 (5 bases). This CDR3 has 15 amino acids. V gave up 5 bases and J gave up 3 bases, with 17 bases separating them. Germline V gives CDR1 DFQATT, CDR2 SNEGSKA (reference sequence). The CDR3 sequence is CSAGQVLGHNQPQHF. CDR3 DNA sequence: TGCAGTGCTGGACAAGTCTTGGGCCACAATCAGCCCCAGCATTTT.

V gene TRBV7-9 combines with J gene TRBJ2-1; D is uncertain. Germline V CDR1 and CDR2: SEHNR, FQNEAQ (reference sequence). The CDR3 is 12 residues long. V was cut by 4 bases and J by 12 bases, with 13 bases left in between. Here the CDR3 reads CASSYPRSRQFF. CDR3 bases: TGTGCCAGCAGCTACCCAAGGTCGCGGCAGTTCTTC.

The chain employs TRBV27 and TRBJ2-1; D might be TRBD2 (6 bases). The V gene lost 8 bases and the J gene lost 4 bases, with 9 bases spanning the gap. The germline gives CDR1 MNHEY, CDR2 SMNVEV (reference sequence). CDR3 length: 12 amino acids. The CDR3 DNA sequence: TGTGCCAGCCGGGACTTGTACAATGAGCAGTTCTTC. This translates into CASRDLYNEQFF.

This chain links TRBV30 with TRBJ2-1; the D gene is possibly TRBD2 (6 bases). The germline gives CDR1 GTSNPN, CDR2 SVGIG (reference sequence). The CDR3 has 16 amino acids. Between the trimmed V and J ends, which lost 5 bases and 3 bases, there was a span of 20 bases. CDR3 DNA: TGTGCCTGGGGCGCCGCAGGAGGGAGTCGCTACAATGAGCAGTTCTTC. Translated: CAWGAAGGSRYNEQFF. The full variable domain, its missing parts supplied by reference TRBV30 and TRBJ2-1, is SQTIHQWPATLVQPVGSPLSLECTVEGTSNPNLYWYRQAAGRGLQLLFYSVGIGQISSEVPQNLSASRPQDRQFILSSKKLLLSDSGFYLCAWGAAGGSRYNEQFFGPGTRLTVL.

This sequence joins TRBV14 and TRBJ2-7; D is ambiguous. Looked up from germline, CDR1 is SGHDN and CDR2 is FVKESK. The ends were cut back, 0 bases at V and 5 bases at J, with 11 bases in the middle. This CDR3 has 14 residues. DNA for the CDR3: TGTGCCAGCAGCCAAGATCGAGAAAGCCACGAGCAGTACTTC. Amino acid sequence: CASSQDRESHEQYF.

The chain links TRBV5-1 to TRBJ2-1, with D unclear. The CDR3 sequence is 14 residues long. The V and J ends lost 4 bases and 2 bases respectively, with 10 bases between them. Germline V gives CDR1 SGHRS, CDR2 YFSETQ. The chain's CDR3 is CASSHTSPYNEQFF. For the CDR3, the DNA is TGCGCCAGCAGCCATACCTCTCCCTACAATGAGCAGTTCTTC.

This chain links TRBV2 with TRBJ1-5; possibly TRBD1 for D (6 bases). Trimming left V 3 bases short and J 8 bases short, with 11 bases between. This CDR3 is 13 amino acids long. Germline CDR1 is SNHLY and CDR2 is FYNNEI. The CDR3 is CASSDQGMEPQHF. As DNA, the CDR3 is TGTGCCAGCAGTGATCAGGGGATGGAGCCCCAGCATTTT.

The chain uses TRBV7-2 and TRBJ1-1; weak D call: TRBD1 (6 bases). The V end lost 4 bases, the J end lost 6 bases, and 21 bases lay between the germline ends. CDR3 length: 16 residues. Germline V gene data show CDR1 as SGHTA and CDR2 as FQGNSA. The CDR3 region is CASSSRGAFFFSEAFF. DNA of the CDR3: TGTGCCAGCAGCTCAAGGGGGGCTTTCTTTTTCTCTGAAGCTTTCTTT. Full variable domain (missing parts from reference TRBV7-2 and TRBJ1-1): GAGVSQSPSNKVTEKGKDVELRCDPISGHTALYWYRQSLGQGLEFLIYFQGNSAPDKSGLPSDRFSAERTGGSVSTLTIQRTQQEDSAVYLCASSSRGAFFFSEAFFGQGTRLTVV.

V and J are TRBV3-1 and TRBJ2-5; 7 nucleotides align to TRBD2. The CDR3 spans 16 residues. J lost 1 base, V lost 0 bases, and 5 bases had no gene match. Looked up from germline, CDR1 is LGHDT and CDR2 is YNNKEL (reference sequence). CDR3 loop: CASSQDPRGGQETQYF. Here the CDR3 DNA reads TGTGCCAGCAGCCAAGATCCCCGCGGGGGCCAAGAGACCCAGTACTTC.